This TCR beta chain was sequenced in a study of Ad26.COV2.S vaccination and SARS-CoV-2 variants. Treatment defined: over 15 received Ad26.COV2.S at low or high dose, single or two shots; about 5 received placebo; per-sample allocation not given. The investigators took samples on day 63 after the first vaccine or placebo injection. The vaccine antigen was prefusion-stabilized Wuhan SARS-CoV-2 spike. The assay was immunoSEQ multiplex PCR, and TCRdb's table has in-frame clones only and misses some. The table has some 400,000 clones, approximately 89% seen once. V was trimmed by 6 bases and J by 0 bases, leaving 9 bases between them. The germline V gene has CDR1 SEHNR and CDR2 FQNEAQ (reference sequence). The CDR3 spans 14 residues.

The TCR originated in a person between 18 and 59 years old who received the Ad26.COV2.S COVID-19 vaccine or a placebo. The material was peripheral blood, obtained in a trial of Ad26.COV2.S vaccine versus placebo. The chain has TRBV7-9 and TRBJ1-3; weak D call: TRBD1 (6 bases). The CDR3 loop is CASRQGSSGNTIYF. As DNA, the CDR3 is TGTGCCAGCAGACAGGGATCCTCTGGAAACACCATATATTTT.